Following are 18 T cell receptor beta chains from one sample sequenced in a study of cytomegalovirus exposure and HLA in healthy donors. PCR primers comprised 60 Vbeta and 13 Jbeta primers. Sequenced by immunoSEQ multiplex PCR; TCRdb stores in-frame clones only, minus some. The sample includes some 110,000 clones, roughly 70% of them seen just once. The source material was PBMCs. The receptors originated from a male donor in good health and CMV-seropositive.

CDR3 protein: CASSIRQESPLHF. CDR3 nucleotides: TGTGCCAGCAGCATACGACAGGAGTCACCCCTCCACTTT. V usage is TRBV9 and J usage is TRBJ1-6, with a weak D call TRBD1 (6 bases). Deletions cut 4 bases from V and 10 bases from J, with 12 bases between. Germline CDR1 is SGDLS and CDR2 is YYNGEE. This CDR3 is built from 13 residues.

The chain joins TRBV30 to TRBJ1-5, with D uncertain. V lost 0 bases, J lost 7 bases, and 10 bases lay in between. This CDR3 spans 13 amino acids. Per germline, CDR1 GTSNPN and CDR2 SVGIG (reference sequence). Written as DNA, the CDR3 is TGTGCCTGGAGTGTAACAGCGGCGCAGCCCCAGCATTTT. It codes for CAWSVTAAQPQHF.

This clone occurred a few times. The rearrangement joins TRBV5-1 to TRBJ1-6; 7 bases map to TRBD1. Trimming removed 4 bases from V and 7 bases from J; junction bases left unmatched: 8. The germline CDR1 and CDR2 sequences are SGHRS and YFSETQ. There are 15 residues in the CDR3. As DNA, the CDR3 is TGCGCCAGCAGCCTGCCTGGGACAGAAAATTCACCCCTCCACTTT. It specifies CASSLPGTENSPLHF.

This chain links TRBV7-6 with TRBJ2-7; D not certain. Trimming removed 5 bases from V and 0 bases from J, with 8 bases in between. The CDR3 totals 13 residues. In germline, CDR1 is SGHVS, CDR2 FNYEAQ. The CDR3 sequence: CASSRLNSYEQYF. CDR3 sequence (DNA): TGTGCCAGCAGCCGACTTAACTCCTACGAGCAGTACTTC.

The V gene is TRBV27, the J gene TRBJ2-7, with TRBD1 matching over 8 bases. V lost 5 bases, J lost 1 base, and 4 bases stayed unmatched. Germline CDR1 reads MNHEY; CDR2 reads SMNVEV (reference sequence). There are 14 residues in the CDR3. The CDR3, as DNA: TGTGCCAGCAGTCGGCGACAGGGGTCCTACGAGCAGTACTTC. Protein product: CASSRRQGSYEQYF.

The CDR3 sequence: CASSQVRGQNEKLFF. The DNA of the CDR3 is TGCGCCAGCAGCCAAGTCAGGGGTCAAAATGAAAAACTGTTTTTT. The chain uses TRBV4-3 and TRBJ1-4; D may be TRBD1 (6 bases). Germline loops: CDR1 LGHNA, CDR2 YSLEER. V lost 1 base, J lost 5 bases, and 11 bases lay in between. This CDR3 spans 15 amino acids.

The sample holds a few counts of this clone. This sequence joins TRBV9 and TRBJ2-3; D is possibly TRBD2 (6 bases). Trimming took off 0 bases at V and 4 bases at J, with 12 bases between the two ends. Looked up from germline, CDR1 is SGDLS and CDR2 is YYNGEE. This CDR3 comprises 15 residues. This CDR3 is CASSVASALPDTQYF. CDR3 sequence (DNA): TGTGCCAGCAGCGTAGCTAGCGCCCTTCCAGATACGCAGTATTTT.

J is TRBJ2-3 and V is TRBV13, with 14 bases matching TRBD2. The CDR3 runs 17 residues. Germline V lookup: CDR1 PRHDT, CDR2 FYEKMQ (reference sequence). Germline trimming cut 4 bases from V and 3 bases from J; bases unmatched to any gene: 6. This CDR3 reads CASSSGTSGSWTDTQYF. Written as DNA, the CDR3 is TGTGCCAGCAGCTCAGGGACTAGCGGGAGTTGGACAGATACGCAGTATTTT.

The chain carries TRBV28 and TRBJ1-5, with TRBD1 matching over 7 bases. CDR3 size: 16 residues. Germline loops: CDR1 MDHEN, CDR2 SYDVKM. V dropped 2 bases and J dropped 1; count of bases not matched to a gene: 5. The CDR3 coding sequence is TGTGCCAGCAGTTTACTTAGGGGGCGAAGCAATCAGCCCCAGCATTTT. It codes for CASSLLRGRSNQPQHF.

This chain links TRBV25-1 with TRBJ2-7; 8 positions match TRBD1. This CDR3 spans 16 amino acids. Germline V gene data show CDR1 as MGHDK and CDR2 as SYGVNS. The V and J ends lost 2 bases and 3 bases, in that order; junction bases with no gene match: 9. The CDR3 is CASSEPNRGNIYEQYF. The CDR3 DNA is TGTGCCAGCAGTGAACCCAACAGGGGGAATATCTACGAGCAGTACTTC.

The V gene is TRBV7-8, the J gene TRBJ2-4, with a possible D match to TRBD2 (6 bases). Trimming cost V 5 bases and J 15 bases, with 17 bases left between them. This CDR3 has 12 amino acids. Germline CDR1 reads SGHVS; CDR2 reads FQNEAQ. In nucleotides, the CDR3 is TGTGCCAGCAGCCTCCGGGACTCAAAGGCGTACTTC. Protein product: CASSLRDSKAYF.

There are a few counts of this clone. The J gene is TRBJ2-7, the V gene TRBV5-6, with 7 bases fitting TRBD2. Germline values: CDR1 SGHDT, CDR2 YYEEEE. The trim removed 0 bases at V and 1 base at J, leaving 4 bases unmatched. The CDR3 has 15 amino acids. The CDR3 sequence is CASSLGASGSYEQYF. CDR3 bases: TGTGCCAGCAGCTTGGGGGCTAGCGGATCCTACGAGCAGTACTTC.

The V gene is TRBV25-1, the J gene TRBJ2-7; D is unresolved. This CDR3 has 12 amino acids. Germline V gene sequence: CDR1 MGHDK, CDR2 SYGVNS. Trimming removed 4 bases from V and 7 bases from J, with 11 bases in between. The chain's CDR3 is CASSVIGGEQYF. The DNA for the CDR3 is TGTGCCAGCAGTGTAATAGGCGGTGAGCAGTACTTC.

The chain uses TRBV29-1 and TRBJ1-5; 7 bases map to TRBD1. V gave up 6 bases and J gave up 5 bases; unmatched junction bases: 7. Germline V gene lookup returns CDR1 SQVTM and CDR2 ANQGSEA. This CDR3 region has 13 residues. In nucleotides, the CDR3 is TGCAGCGTCAGAAGTACAGGGGATCAGCCCCAGCATTTT. It encodes CSVRSTGDQPQHF.

The rearrangement uses TRBV11-3 and TRBJ1-3, with D maybe TRBD1 (5 bases). V lost 1 base and J 4 bases, leaving 5 bases between the germline ends. Germline loops: CDR1 SGHNT, CDR2 YENEEA. The CDR3 totals 13 residues. As DNA, the CDR3 is TGTGCCAGCAGCTTAGGGGGCGGAAACACCATATATTTT. It specifies CASSLGGGNTIYF.

The V call is TRBV19, the J call TRBJ2-7; 11 positions agree with TRBD2. Per the germline V gene, CDR1 is LNHDA and CDR2 is SQIVND (reference sequence). V was clipped by 4 bases and J by 2 bases; unmatched bases: 1. The CDR3 totals 14 residues. The CDR3 is CASSKLAGAYEQYF. Here the CDR3 DNA reads TGTGCCAGTAGTAAACTAGCGGGGGCCTACGAGCAGTACTTC.

In its sample, this clone was seen once. V is TRBV21-1 and J is TRBJ1-5; the table names TRBD1, a call not compared with the DNA. TRBV21-1 is a pseudogene segment. The CDR3 sequence is 15 residues long. The CDR3 DNA is TGTGCCAGCAGCAAAGCGGGGACAGGGGGTCAGCCCCAGCATTTT. It specifies CASSKAGTGGQPQHF.

V is TRBV18 and J is TRBJ1-2; 10 bases are shared with TRBD1. This CDR3 has 16 residues. CDR1 and CDR2 from the germline V gene are KGHSH and LQKENI. J lost 3 bases, V lost 2 bases, and 6 bases had no gene match. CDR3 DNA: TGTGCCAGCTCACCATGGGCTGGACAGGGGGACTATGGCTACACCTTC. Translated, it gives CASSPWAGQGDYGYTF.